The clone carrying this TCR beta chain was counted ten times or more. As yet, its antigen is unknown. Trimming shortened V by 6 bases and J by 5 bases, and 16 bases separated the two germline ends. Germline V gene data show CDR1 as MDHEN and CDR2 as SYDVKM. The CDR3 extends over 14 amino acids. TCRdb re-called the RT-PCR reads with MiXCR, one entry per CDR3 protein. The sample consists of hundreds of thousands of distinct CDR3 sequences, less than 20% of them appearing once. The data belong to a study of response to subunit inactivated influenza vaccine. Findings of the study overall: The authors proposed limited new T cell recruitment per seasonal influenza vaccination.

This clonotype was obtained from a man aged 50 to 60 who received an inactivated influenza vaccine. Sequencing used PBMCs from blood, obtained approximately 13 days after vaccination. The chain couples TRBV28 to TRBJ2-5, with D maybe TRBD1 (5 bases). The CDR3 DNA follows: TGTGCCAGCAGCCCGATAAGGGGTTCGGAGACCCAGTACTTC. Encoded protein: CASSPIRGSETQYF.